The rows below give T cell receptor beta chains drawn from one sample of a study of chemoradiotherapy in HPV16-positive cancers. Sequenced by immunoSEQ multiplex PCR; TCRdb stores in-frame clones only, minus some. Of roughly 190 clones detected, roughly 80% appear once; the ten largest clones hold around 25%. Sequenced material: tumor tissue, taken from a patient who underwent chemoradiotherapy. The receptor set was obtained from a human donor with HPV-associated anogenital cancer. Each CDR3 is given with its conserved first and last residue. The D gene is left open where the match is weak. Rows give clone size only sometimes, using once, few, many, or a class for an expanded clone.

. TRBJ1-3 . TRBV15 CATTPSSGNTIYF TGTGCCACCACCCCGAGCTCTGGAAACACCATATATTTT
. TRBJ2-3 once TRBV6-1 CASSYGDTQYF TGTGCCAGCAGTTACGGGGATACGCAGTATTTT
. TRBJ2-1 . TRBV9 CASSVAGGAAQFF TGTGCCAGCAGCGTAGCAGGGGGGGCCGCGCAGTTCTTC
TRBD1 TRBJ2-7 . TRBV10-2 CASGTTGGYEQYF TGCGCCAGCGGAACGACAGGGGGCTACGAGCAGTACTTC
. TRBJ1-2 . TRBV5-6 CASSSFRSFDSYYGYTF TGTGCCAGCAGCTCCTTCCGGTCTTTCGACAGCTACTATGGCTACACCTTC
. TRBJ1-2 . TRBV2 CASSETGIGNYGYTF TGTGCCAGCAGTGAAACAGGTATTGGAAACTATGGCTACACCTTC
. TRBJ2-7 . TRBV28 CASSLLSRDSYEQYF TGTGCCAGCAGTTTATTGAGTCGGGACTCCTACGAGCAGTACTTC
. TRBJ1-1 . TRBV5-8 CASSSTGTEAFF TGTGCCAGCAGCTCCACTGGCACTGAAGCTTTCTTT
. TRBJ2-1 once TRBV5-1 CASSLGREFYNEQFF TGCGCCAGCAGCTTGGGTCGGGAGTTCTACAATGAGCAGTTCTTC
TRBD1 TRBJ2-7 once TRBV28 CASSLDRPYEQYF TGTGCCAGCAGCCTGGACAGGCCCTACGAGCAGTACTTC
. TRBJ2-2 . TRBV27 CASSPGAWDTGELFF TGTGCCAGCAGTCCGGGGGCTTGGGACACCGGGGAGCTGTTTTTT
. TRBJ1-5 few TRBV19 CASSILAEGGQPQHF TGTGCCAGTAGTATATTAGCAGAGGGGGGGCAGCCCCAGCATTTT
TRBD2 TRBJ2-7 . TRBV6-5 CASSPGLADRYEQYF TGTGCCAGCAGCCCAGGACTAGCGGATCGGTACGAGCAGTACTTC
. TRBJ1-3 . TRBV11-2 CASSPNRGGNTIYF TGTGCCAGCAGCCCTAACCGCGGGGGAAACACCATATATTTT
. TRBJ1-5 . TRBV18 CASSQGYSNQPQHF TGTGCCAGCTCACAGGGGTATAGCAATCAGCCCCAGCATTTT
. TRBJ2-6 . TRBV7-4 CASSVPHSSQSRANVLTF TGTGCCAGCAGCGTACCCCACAGCTCACAAAGTCGGGCCAACGTCCTGACTTTC
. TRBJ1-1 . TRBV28 CASSLFGGNTEAFF TGTGCCAGCAGTTTATTCGGGGGGAACACTGAAGCTTTCTTT
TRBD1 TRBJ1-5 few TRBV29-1 CADREGNQPQHF TGCGCAGACAGGGAAGGCAATCAGCCCCAGCATTTT
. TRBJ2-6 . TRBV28 CASSLGILTQSRANVLTF TGTGCCAGCAGTCTGGGAATTTTGACACAAAGTCGGGCCAACGTCCTGACTTTC
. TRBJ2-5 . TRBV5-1 CASSLATISQGQYF TGCGCCAGCAGCTTGGCCACAATCTCCCAGGGCCAGTACTTC
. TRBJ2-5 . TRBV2 CASSEAPLAGAQETQYF TGTGCCAGCAGTGAAGCGCCTCTCGCCGGGGCCCAAGAGACCCAGTACTTC
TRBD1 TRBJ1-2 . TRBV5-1 CASSLSDRELNYGYTF TGCGCCAGCAGCTTATCTGACAGGGAGCTTAACTATGGCTACACCTTC
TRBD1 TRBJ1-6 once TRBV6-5 CASRRGLESPLHF TGTGCCAGCAGAAGGGGGCTGGAATCACCCCTCCACTTT
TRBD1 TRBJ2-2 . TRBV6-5 CASSYDRGGTGELFF TGTGCCAGCAGTTACGACAGGGGAGGCACCGGGGAGCTGTTTTTT
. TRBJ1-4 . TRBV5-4 CASSLAQGNEKLFF TGTGCCAGCAGCTTGGCTCAGGGGAATGAAAAACTGTTTTTT
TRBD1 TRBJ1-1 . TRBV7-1 CASSLRRQGPMNTEAFF TGTGCCAGCAGCTTACGTCGACAGGGCCCTATGAACACTGAAGCTTTCTTT
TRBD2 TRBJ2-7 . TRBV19 CASSGRTVPSGRSYEQYF TGTGCCAGTAGTGGTCGGACAGTCCCTAGCGGGAGGTCCTACGAGCAGTACTTC
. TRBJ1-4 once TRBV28 CASSPGALGRLNEKLFF TGTGCCAGCAGTCCGGGCGCTCTAGGACGGTTAAATGAAAAACTGTTTTTT
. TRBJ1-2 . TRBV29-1 CSVEEQILEGYTF TGCAGCGTTGAAGAACAGATCCTTGAGGGCTACACCTTC
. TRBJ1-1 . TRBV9 CASSGRGWVTEAFF TGTGCCAGCAGCGGAAGAGGGTGGGTCACTGAAGCTTTCTTT
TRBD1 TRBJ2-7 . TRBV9 CASSVVPDRGQYEQYF TGTGCCAGCAGCGTAGTTCCCGACAGGGGTCAATACGAGCAGTACTTC
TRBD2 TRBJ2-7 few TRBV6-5 CASRFKAGGRYEQYF TGTGCCAGCAGATTCAAAGCGGGAGGGCGCTACGAGCAGTACTTC
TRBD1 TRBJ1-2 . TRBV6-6 CASSPWTGTYGYTF TGTGCCAGCAGTCCTTGGACAGGGACTTATGGCTACACCTTC